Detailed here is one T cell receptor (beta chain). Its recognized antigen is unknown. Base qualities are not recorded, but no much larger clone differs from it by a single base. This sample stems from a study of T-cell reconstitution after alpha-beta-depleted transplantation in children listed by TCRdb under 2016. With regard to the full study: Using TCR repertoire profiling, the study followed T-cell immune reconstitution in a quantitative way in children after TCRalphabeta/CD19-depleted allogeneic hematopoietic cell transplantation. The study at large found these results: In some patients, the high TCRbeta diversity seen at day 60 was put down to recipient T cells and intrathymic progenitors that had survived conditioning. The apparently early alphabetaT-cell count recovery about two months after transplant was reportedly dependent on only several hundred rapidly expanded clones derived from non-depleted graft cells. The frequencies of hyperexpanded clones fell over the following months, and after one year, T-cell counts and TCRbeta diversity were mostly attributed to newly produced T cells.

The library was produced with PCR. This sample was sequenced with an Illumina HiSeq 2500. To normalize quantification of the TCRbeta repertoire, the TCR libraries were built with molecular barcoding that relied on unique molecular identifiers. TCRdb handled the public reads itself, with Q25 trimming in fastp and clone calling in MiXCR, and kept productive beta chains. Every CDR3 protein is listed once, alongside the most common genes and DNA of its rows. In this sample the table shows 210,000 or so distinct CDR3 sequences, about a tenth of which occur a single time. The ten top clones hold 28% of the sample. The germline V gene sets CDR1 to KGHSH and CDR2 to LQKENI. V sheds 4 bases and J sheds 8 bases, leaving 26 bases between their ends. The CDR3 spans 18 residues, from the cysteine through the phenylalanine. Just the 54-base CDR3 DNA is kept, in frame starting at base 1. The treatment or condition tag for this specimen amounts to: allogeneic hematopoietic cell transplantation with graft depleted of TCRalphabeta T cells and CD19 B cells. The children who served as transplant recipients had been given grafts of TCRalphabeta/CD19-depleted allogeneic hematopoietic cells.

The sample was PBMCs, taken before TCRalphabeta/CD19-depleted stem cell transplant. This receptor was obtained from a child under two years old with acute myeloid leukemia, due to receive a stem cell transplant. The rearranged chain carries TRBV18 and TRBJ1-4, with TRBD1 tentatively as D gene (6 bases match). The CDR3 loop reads CASSLLDSPRGGPEKLFF. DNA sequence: TGTGCCAGCTCACTCCTGGACAGTCCTAGGGGCGGACCCGAAAAACTGTTTTTT.